A single sample gave rise to the 25 T cell receptor beta chains below, sequenced in a study of T cells after yellow fever vaccination. From the 5' RACE reads, TCRdb called clonotypes with MiXCR, one entry per CDR3 protein. Here the sample spans 340,000 or so distinct CDR3 sequences, 9.5% to 15% being singletons. The sequencing used CD4+ T cells sorted from PBMCs, collected 15 days after the yellow fever booster vaccination. Receptors originate from a man aged 18 to 29 who received the YFV17D yellow fever vaccine.

This clonotype was counted many times. V gene TRBV6-2 or TRBV6-3 combines with J gene TRBJ2-7; D is possibly TRBD2 (5 bases). Trimming removed 4 bases at V and 4 bases at J, with 8 bases between. CDR3 length: 12 residues. From germline, CDR1 is MNHEY and CDR2 SVGEGT. Here the CDR3 reads CASSWTGYEQYV. The CDR3 DNA reads as TGTGCCAGCAGTTGGACGGGGTACGAGCAGTACGTC.

This clonotype was counted only a few times. The chain links TRBV3-1 to TRBJ1-1; D is uncertain. Trimming left V 1 base short and J 1 base short, with 1 base between. In germline, CDR1 is LGHDT, CDR2 YNNKEL (reference sequence). CDR3 length: 12 amino acids. This chain's CDR3 is CASSQANTEAFF. As DNA, the CDR3 is TGTGCCAGCAGCCAAGCGAACACTGAAGCTTTCTTT.

The sample holds many counts of this clonotype. The rearrangement links TRBV20-1 to TRBJ1-3; TRBD1 agrees at 10 bases. Germline trimming cut 6 bases from V and 2 bases from J; bases unmatched to any gene: 10. This CDR3 contains 16 residues. From germline, CDR1 is DFQATT and CDR2 SNEGSKA (reference sequence). CDR3 protein: CSATRQGALPGNTIYF. The CDR3 DNA is TGCAGTGCCACGAGACAGGGGGCCCTACCTGGAAACACCATATATTTT.

The chain has TRBV7-9 and TRBJ1-1; TRBD1 is a possible D gene (6 bases). This CDR3 is 14 amino acids long. Between the trimmed V and J ends, which lost 5 bases and 1 base, there was a span of 11 bases. Germline CDR1 and CDR2: SEHNR and FQNEAQ (reference sequence). CDR3 region: CASSLVQGNTEAFF. CDR3 sequence (DNA): TGTGCCAGCAGCCTCGTACAGGGGAACACTGAAGCTTTCTTT.

The chain carries TRBV11-2 and TRBJ2-1, with D unclear. Germline assignment: CDR1 SGHAT and CDR2 FQNNGV. Trimming left V 1 base short and J 0 bases short, with 7 bases between. The CDR3 spans 15 residues. This CDR3 reads CASSLVRSSYNEQFF. CDR3 sequence (DNA): TGTGCCAGCAGCTTAGTGAGGAGCTCCTACAATGAGCAGTTCTTC. The variable domain in full, with the rest retrieved from reference TRBV11-2 and TRBJ2-1, is EAGVAQSPRYKIIEKRQSVAFWCNPISGHATLYWYQQILGQGPKLLIQFQNNGVVDDSQLPKDRFSAERLKGVDSTLKIQPAKLEDSAVYLCASSLVRSSYNEQFFGPGTRLTVL.

The chain is built from TRBV12-3 or TRBV12-4 and TRBJ2-1, with a weak D call TRBD2 (5 bases). V was pared by 2 bases and J by 8 bases, with 13 bases between. The CDR3 spans 14 residues. The CDR3 loop is CASSLRGGRDEQFF. CDR3 in DNA: TGTGCCAGCAGTTTAAGAGGAGGAAGGGATGAGCAGTTCTTC.

A note on this clonotype: At one end the junction does not follow the germline gene, possibly because of a read error. The CDR3 DNA sequence: TGCGCCAGCAGCTCCCAGGGATCGGGGTATAATTCACCCCTTCACTTT. It codes for CASSSQGSGYNSPLHF. The gene calls are TRBV5-1 and TRBJ1-6, with D possibly TRBD1 on 5 matching bases. Germline V CDR1 and CDR2: SGHRS, YFSETQ. The CDR3 runs to 16 residues. The entire variable domain, with the rest obtained from reference TRBV5-1 and TRBJ1-6, is as follows: KAGVTQTPRYLIKTRGQQVTLSCSPISGHRSVSWYQQTPGQGLQFLFEYFSETQRNKGNFPGRFSGRQFSNSRSEMNVSTLELGDSALYLCASSSQGSGYNSPLHFGNGTRLTVT.

This clonotype was seen more than once but under ten times. The gene calls are TRBV11-1 and TRBJ2-3; 9 bases match TRBD2. CDR3 length: 18 residues. Germline values: CDR1 SGHAT, CDR2 FQDESV (reference sequence). The V and J ends lost 4 bases and 4 bases, in that order; junction bases with no gene match: 15. For the CDR3, the DNA is TGTGCCAGCAGCTCCCCTAGCGGGGCCGTCCGAGGTGCAGATACGCAGTATTTT. Amino acid sequence: CASSSPSGAVRGADTQYF.

This clonotype has more than one count but fewer than ten. V and J are TRBV7-2 and TRBJ2-4; D is possibly TRBD1 (6 bases). Germline values: CDR1 SGHTA, CDR2 FQGNSA. V was trimmed by 0 bases and J by 7 bases, leaving 7 bases between them. The CDR3 extends over 13 amino acids. CDR3 amino acids: CASSLAQGNIQYF. Written as DNA, the CDR3 is TGTGCCAGCAGCTTAGCACAGGGTAACATTCAGTACTTC.

This clonotype was picked up a small number of times. The chain has TRBV4-3 and TRBJ2-7; 7 nucleotides match TRBD2. The junction had 5 bases not matched to a gene; V was cut back by 2 bases and J by 4 bases. Germline values: CDR1 LGHNA, CDR2 YSLEER. This CDR3 contains 14 residues. CDR3 loop: CASSQHGGSYEQYF. In DNA form, the CDR3 reads TGCGCCAGCAGCCAACACGGGGGGTCATACGAGCAGTACTTC.

The chain is built from TRBV4-3 and TRBJ1-4; 12 bases map to TRBD1. Germline lookup yields CDR1 LGHNA and CDR2 YSLEER. This CDR3 has 16 amino acids. Trimming at V came to 5 bases and at J to 8 bases, leaving 9 bases not matched to a gene. CDR3: CASSKRTGTGGEKLFF. CDR3 DNA: TGCGCCAGCAGCAAACGAACCGGGACAGGGGGCGAAAAACTGTTTTTT.

The rearrangement links TRBV12-3 or TRBV12-4 to TRBJ2-3; D tentatively reads TRBD1 or TRBD2 (5 bases each). The CDR3 is 15 residues long. Trimming took off 7 bases at V and 4 bases at J, with 18 bases between the two ends. CDR3 residues: CASTQNGGSPDTQYF. The CDR3, as DNA: TGTGCCAGCACCCAAAATGGGGGTTCTCCAGATACGCAGTATTTT.

The chain combines TRBV12-3 or TRBV12-4 with TRBJ2-7; tentative D call: TRBD1 (5 bases). Deletions cut 8 bases from V and 6 bases from J, with 14 bases between. The CDR3 runs to 12 residues. The CDR3 loop is CASGRGSGEQYV. Written as DNA, the CDR3 is TGTGCCAGCGGAAGGGGATCGGGCGAGCAGTACGTC.

The rearrangement uses TRBV20-1 and TRBJ2-2; 14 bases align to TRBD2. Germline assignment: CDR1 DFQATT and CDR2 SNEGSKA (reference sequence). The CDR3 consists of 15 residues. The V and J ends lost 5 bases and 5 bases, in that order; junction bases with no gene match: 4. CDR3 region: CSAEGLAGATGELFF. The CDR3 bases are TGCAGTGCTGAGGGACTAGCGGGGGCAACCGGGGAGCTGTTTTTT.

This clonotype was recorded many times. One end of the junction does not line up with germline, which may come from a read error. The chain links TRBV7-9 to TRBJ2-7; the D gene could be TRBD1 or TRBD2 (6 bases each). The germline V gene has CDR1 SEHNR and CDR2 FQNEAQ (reference sequence). CDR3 length: 12 amino acids. The CDR3 coding sequence is TGTGCCAGCAGCCCCTCCGGGGGCGAGCGGTACTTC. Its translation is CASSPSGGERYF.

V gene TRBV28 combines with J gene TRBJ1-5; perhaps TRBD1 as D (5 bases). The CDR3 sequence is 16 residues long. Per germline, CDR1 MDHEN and CDR2 SYDVKM. Deletions cut 5 bases from V and 7 bases from J, with 21 bases between. CDR3 amino acids: CASSAPGHPDNQPQHF. The CDR3 coding sequence is TGTGCCAGCAGTGCGCCAGGACACCCAGACAACCAGCCCCAGCATTTT.

This clonotype was counted ten times or more. The chain recombines TRBV6-5 with TRBJ1-6; D not certain. V gave up 6 bases and J gave up 8 bases, with 8 bases separating them. This CDR3 contains 12 residues. Germline CDR1 reads MNHEY; CDR2 reads SVGAGI. CDR3 residues: CASSGPHSPLHF. CDR3 DNA sequence: TGTGCCAGCAGCGGACCCCATTCACCCCTCCACTTT.

The V and J genes are TRBV7-3 and TRBJ1-1, with D possibly being TRBD1 (5 bases). V was pared by 6 bases and J by 6 bases, with 17 bases between. The CDR3 runs to 14 residues. Germline CDR1 SGHTA, CDR2 FQGTGA. As DNA, the CDR3 is TGTGCCAGCAGTTCAGAGGGACGGCACCCTGAAGCTTTCTTT. Its protein is CASSSEGRHPEAFF.

In this sample, this clonotype turned up a few times. The chain joins TRBV7-2 to TRBJ2-1; perhaps TRBD1 as D (6 bases). The germline V and J ends were trimmed by 5 bases and 15 bases, with 23 bases remaining between them. Germline CDR1 reads SGHTA; CDR2 reads FQGNSA. The CDR3 has 14 amino acids. The CDR3 nucleotides read TGTGCCAGCAGCGTAGACAGGTCCCCCGTAGATCCGTTCTTC. Amino acid sequence: CASSVDRSPVDPFF.

The chain is built from TRBV19 and TRBJ1-3; D is uncertain. The ends were cut back, 8 bases at V and 0 bases at J, with 11 bases in the middle. The CDR3 has 14 residues. CDR1 and CDR2 (germline): LNHDA, SQIVND (reference sequence). DNA for the CDR3: TGTGCCAGTGCCGATCCACTCTCTGGAAACACCATATATTTT. As protein: CASADPLSGNTIYF.

The chain recombines TRBV10-3 with TRBJ2-1; D is uncertain. Germline CDR1 and CDR2: ENHRY and SYGVKD. This CDR3 is built from 13 residues. The ends were cut back, 8 bases at V and 4 bases at J, with 12 bases in the middle. The CDR3 DNA is TGTGCCATCTCTTTGGACGGTTACAATGAGCAGTTCTTC. Protein: CAISLDGYNEQFF.

This clonotype was observed at least ten times. The chain carries TRBV7-9 and TRBJ1-1, with a tentative D call TRBD1 (6 bases). The CDR3 totals 19 residues. The germline V gene encodes CDR1 SEHNR and CDR2 FQNEAQ (reference sequence). V was cut by 2 bases and J by 6 bases, with 28 bases left in between. The chain's CDR3 is CASSLRGGGATGMMSEAFF. The CDR3, as DNA: TGTGCCAGCAGCTTAAGAGGGGGAGGGGCGACCGGGATGATGTCTGAAGCTTTCTTT.

In this sample, this clonotype turned up many times. V is TRBV29-1 and J is TRBJ1-1; D call uncertain. This CDR3 spans 13 amino acids. With 5 bases removed from V and 4 bases from J, the gap between germline ends came to 14 bases. CDR1 is SQVTM and CDR2 is ANQGSEA in the germline V gene. This CDR3 reads CSVTGVLVTEAFF. The CDR3 bases are TGCAGCGTTACCGGGGTACTGGTCACTGAAGCTTTCTTT. The variable domain in full, completed from reference TRBV29-1 and TRBJ1-1, reads SAVISQKPSRDICQRGTSLTIQCQVDSQVTMMFWYRQQPGQSLTLIATANQGSEATYESGFVIDKFPISRPNLTFSTLTVSNMSPEDSSIYLCSVTGVLVTEAFFGQGTRLTVV.

This clonotype was counted only a few times. The chain uses TRBV7-8 and TRBJ2-5; 8 nucleotides match TRBD1. V shed 5 bases and J 5 bases; nucleotides not matched to a gene: 7. Looked up from germline, CDR1 is SGHVS and CDR2 is FQNEAQ. CDR3 length: 14 amino acids. The CDR3 spells CASSTRTGMETQYF. CDR3 nucleotide sequence: TGTGCCAGCAGCACACGGACAGGGATGGAGACCCAGTACTTC.

The chain has TRBV25-1 and TRBJ2-7; D not certain. This CDR3 contains 11 residues. With 7 bases removed from V and 5 bases from J, the gap between germline ends came to 9 bases. Germline V gene sequence: CDR1 MGHDK, CDR2 SYGVNS. The CDR3 is CASTLLHEQYF. The CDR3 region has the DNA TGTGCCAGCACTCTCTTGCACGAGCAGTACTTC.